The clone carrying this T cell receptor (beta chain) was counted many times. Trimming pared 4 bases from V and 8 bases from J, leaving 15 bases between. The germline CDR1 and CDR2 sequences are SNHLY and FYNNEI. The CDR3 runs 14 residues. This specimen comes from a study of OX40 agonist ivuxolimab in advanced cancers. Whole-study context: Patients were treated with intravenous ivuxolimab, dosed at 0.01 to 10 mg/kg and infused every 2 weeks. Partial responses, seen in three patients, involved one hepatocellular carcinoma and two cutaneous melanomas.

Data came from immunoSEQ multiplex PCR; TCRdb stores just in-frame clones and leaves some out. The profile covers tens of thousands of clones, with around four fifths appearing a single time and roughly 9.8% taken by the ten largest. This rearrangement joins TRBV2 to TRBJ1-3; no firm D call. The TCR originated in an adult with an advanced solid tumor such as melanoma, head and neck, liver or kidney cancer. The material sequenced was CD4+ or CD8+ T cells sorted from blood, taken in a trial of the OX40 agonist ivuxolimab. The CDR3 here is CASSGTRYGHTIYF. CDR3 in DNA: TGTGCCAGCAGTGGTACGAGGTATGGGCACACCATATATTTT.